The source of this T cell receptor (beta chain) is a study of blood T cell repertoires in COVID-19 (dated by TCRdb to the early 2020s). At the level of the whole study: Collaborator samples came from the United States, Italy and Spain and covered acute and convalescent phases of COVID-19. The sample metadata nearly always contained a de-identified subject ID, COVID-19 status, age in years and sex. The prospective study material was composed of cDNA or gDNA derived from T cells, B-cell-depleted T cells, or PBMCs. The repertoires were released in a freely available public database meant as a resource for research on the immune response to SARS-CoV-2. Deeply sampled blood TCRbeta repertoires from subjects exposed to, actively infected with, or recovered from COVID-19 were included in the dataset. Where available, HLA class I and class II types were taken from metadata supplied by the sample provider and were not determined by assay-based typing. Samples were obtained from the ongoing ImmuneRACE study (first 160 participants) and from 1,254 subjects provided by 6 global collaborators.

Whole blood was collected in K2EDTA tubes by collaborating institutions according to the institutions' own protocols. For TCRbeta analysis, collaborators shipped samples in one of three forms: frozen whole blood, isolated PBMCs, or DNA extracted from either of those sample types. V is cut by 3 bases and J by 5 bases, and the space between the germline ends is 8 bases. The CDR3, from cysteine to phenylalanine, totals 12 residues. This entry keeps only the CDR3 DNA: 36 bases, framed from base 1. CDR1 and CDR2, looked up from the germline V gene (reference sequence), are DFQATT and SNEGSKA. On the study overall, not on this receptor specifically: How much clinical and demographic metadata was included differed by source and by participant, and the metadata was provided uncurated.

The immunoSEQ Assay, a bias-controlled multiplex PCR, was used to amplify TCRbeta CDR3 regions from genomic DNA. From the authors' description of their analysis: Within the assay, amplification of reference gene primers was used to estimate how many nucleated cells each sample contained. To quantify the absolute abundance of each unique TCRbeta CDR3 rearrangement, sequence reads were collapsed and filtered. For each sample, productive Simpson clonality was calculated by taking the square root of Simpson's diversity index across productive rearrangements. TCRdb took this table from immuneACCESS and kept in-frame rearrangements with V and J called. Such tables lack part of the clones; where checked against another copy, unresolved V genes explain under half of the gap, and the rest is unexplained. That table gives V, J and clone size, and the DNA gave D and trimming. In this sample the table shows approximately 200,000 clones, roughly nine tenths of which occur a single time. The ten largest clones represent 1.1% of the sample.

Notes on this clone: Its antigen is currently not known. No base quality information exists; no much larger clone differs at one position.

The source material was peripheral blood. Here the chain combines TRBV20-1 and TRBJ2-1; the D segment cannot be called with confidence. The TCR comes from a man aged 30 to 45 with acute or convalescent COVID-19. This receptor has the CDR3 CSASTHNNEQFF. The sequenced DNA is TGCAGTGCTAGTACCCACAACAATGAGCAGTTCTTC.